Listed here are 9 T cell receptor beta chains from one sample, sequenced in a study of spatial heterogeneity in lung cancer. TCRdb re-called the 5' RACE reads through MiXCR, storing one row per CDR3 protein. The sample lists some 50,000 distinct CDR3 sequences; roughly 7.2% were seen once. Noted time point: sample taken at primary tumor resection. The authors sequenced whole RNA from tumor, nontumor lung or frozen PBMC without sorting. Material: PBMCs, obtained at surgery. Receptors were obtained from a female donor with early-stage non-small cell lung cancer.

The table lists this clonotype with a few counts. The chain has TRBV6-6 and TRBJ1-5, with a possible D match to TRBD1 (6 bases). The CDR3 length is 16 residues. Germline values: CDR1 MNHNY, CDR2 SVGAGI (reference sequence). The V end was cut by 2 bases, the J end by 8 bases, with 19 bases between. Written as DNA, the CDR3 is TGTGCCAGCAGTTACAAAACAGGGACCCCAAGCGAGCCCCAGCATTTT. Amino acids: CASSYKTGTPSEPQHF.

This clonotype was seen repeatedly, ten times or more. The V and J genes are TRBV12-3 or TRBV12-4 and TRBJ1-2; D unresolved. Trimming shortened V by 4 bases and J by 6 bases, and 9 bases separated the two germline ends. The CDR3 is 12 amino acids. CDR3 in amino acids: CASSSGKDGYTF. In nucleotides, the CDR3 is TGTGCCAGCAGTTCCGGTAAAGATGGCTACACCTTC.

This clonotype showed up many times. The CDR3 spells CSAPKPGQINTEAFF. In DNA form, the CDR3 reads TGCAGTGCTCCGAAACCGGGACAGATAAACACTGAAGCTTTCTTT. The chain couples TRBV20-1 to TRBJ1-1; 7 positions match TRBD1. J gave up 2 bases and V 5 bases, and 11 bases lay outside the gene matches. Germline CDR1 and CDR2: DFQATT and SNEGSKA (reference sequence). The CDR3 length is 15 residues.

This clonotype turned up a few times. The rearrangement links TRBV24-1 to TRBJ1-2; the D is unclear. Germline V lookup: CDR1 KGHDR, CDR2 SFDVKD. V lost 4 bases, J lost 3 bases, and 8 bases lay in between. This CDR3 has 13 amino acids. In DNA, the CDR3 is TGTGCCACCAGTGAGGGGAGAGACTATGGCTACACCTTC. It yields the protein CATSEGRDYGYTF.

Comments on this clonotype: This may be a read error, as it is one base from a much larger clone. The chain couples TRBV5-1 to TRBJ2-2; D possibly matches TRBD1 or TRBD2 (6 bases each). Germline CDR1 SGHRS, CDR2 YFSETQ. The CDR3 loop spans 15 amino acids. In DNA form, the CDR3 reads TGCGCCGGCAGCTTGGAGGGGGGCTTCGCCGGGGAGCTGTTTTTT. This codes for CAGSLEGGFAGELFF.

This clonotype was seen a few times. J is TRBJ2-1 and V is TRBV7-3; 8 bases are shared with TRBD2. The CDR3 length is 15 residues. From germline, CDR1 is SGHTA and CDR2 FQGTGA. V shed 2 bases, J shed 4 bases, and the junction held 4 bases outside the gene matches. CDR3 sequence (DNA): TGTGCCAGCAGCTTAGAGGCTAGCGGGTACAATGAGCAGTTCTTC. Translating it yields CASSLEASGYNEQFF. Together with reference TRBV7-3 and TRBJ2-1, the CDR3 gives the full variable domain: GAGVSQTPSNKVTEKGKYVELRCDPISGHTALYWYRQSLGQGPEFLIYFQGTGAADDSGLPNDRFFAVRPEGSVSTLKIQRTERGDSAVYLCASSLEASGYNEQFFGPGTRLTVL.

There are many counts of this clonotype. CDR3 protein: CSVARDGPYEQYF. CDR3 sequence (DNA): TGCAGCGTCGCCCGGGACGGCCCCTACGAGCAGTACTTC. The chain joins TRBV29-1 to TRBJ2-7; D could derive from TRBD1 or TRBD2 (5 bases each). Trimming shortened V by 6 bases and J by 2 bases, and 14 bases separated the two germline ends. This CDR3 spans 13 amino acids. Germline assignment: CDR1 SQVTM and CDR2 ANQGSEA.

The chain has TRBV5-1 and TRBJ2-7; D is uncertain. The V end lost 3 bases, the J end lost 2 bases, and 6 bases lay between the germline ends. The CDR3 runs to 12 residues. CDR1 and CDR2 (germline): SGHRS, YFSETQ. The CDR3 protein is CASSWAAYEQYF. The CDR3 DNA follows: TGCGCCAGCAGCTGGGCGGCCTACGAGCAGTACTTC.

The chain is built from TRBV10-3 and TRBJ2-2; D is possibly TRBD1 (5 bases). V was trimmed by 4 bases and J by 8 bases, leaving 5 bases between them. The CDR3 loop spans 11 amino acids. Germline values: CDR1 ENHRY, CDR2 SYGVKD. This CDR3 reads CAISGTGELFF. CDR3 bases: TGTGCCATCAGTGGGACAGGGGAGCTGTTTTTT.